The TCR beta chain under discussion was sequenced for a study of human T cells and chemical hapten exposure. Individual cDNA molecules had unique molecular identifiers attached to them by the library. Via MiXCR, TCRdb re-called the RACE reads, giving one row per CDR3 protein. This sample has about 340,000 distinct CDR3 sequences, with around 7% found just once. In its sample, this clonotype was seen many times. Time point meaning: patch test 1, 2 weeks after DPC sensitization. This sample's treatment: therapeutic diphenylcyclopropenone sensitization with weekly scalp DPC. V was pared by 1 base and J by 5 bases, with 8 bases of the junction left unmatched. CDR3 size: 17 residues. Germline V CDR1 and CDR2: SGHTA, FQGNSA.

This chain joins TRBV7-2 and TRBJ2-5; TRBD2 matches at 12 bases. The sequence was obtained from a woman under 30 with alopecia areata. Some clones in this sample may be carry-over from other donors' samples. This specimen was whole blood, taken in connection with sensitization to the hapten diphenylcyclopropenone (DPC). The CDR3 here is CASSLGLAGGNRETQYF. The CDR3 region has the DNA TGTGCCAGCAGCTTAGGGCTAGCGGGGGGGAACAGGGAGACCCAGTACTTC.